These 10 T cell receptor beta chains came from one sample sequenced in a study of blood T cells in healthy people across ages. Alongside a J-beta primer mix, a sample-barcoded 5' primer served in a second PCR lasting about 7 to 11 cycles. TCRdb passed the 5' RACE reads through MiXCR, listing each CDR3 protein once. Seen here are 1.5 million to 2 million distinct CDR3 sequences, under 30% observed once, and the top ten hold 7% to 9%. Material: blood. These receptors originate from a woman aged 25 to 45 in good health.

The V call is TRBV11-2, the J call TRBJ2-7, with TRBD2 identical over 9 bases. V shed 1 base and J 0 bases; nucleotides not matched to a gene: 4. The CDR3 runs 16 residues. Germline CDR1 SGHAT, CDR2 FQNNGV. The CDR3 DNA reads as TGTGCCAGCAGCTTAGTTCTAGCGGGGAGCTCCTACGAGCAGTACTTC. The encoded protein is CASSLVLAGSSYEQYF. Based on the CDR3 plus reference TRBV11-2 and TRBJ2-7, the full variable domain is EAGVAQSPRYKIIEKRQSVAFWCNPISGHATLYWYQQILGQGPKLLIQFQNNGVVDDSQLPKDRFSAERLKGVDSTLKIQPAKLEDSAVYLCASSLVLAGSSYEQYFGPGTRLTVT.

Remarks on this clonotype: One end of the junction fails to match germline, which may point to a read error. The chain has TRBV28 and TRBJ2-6; 8 bases align to TRBD1. The length of the CDR3 is 18 residues. Germline CDR1 reads MDHEN; CDR2 reads SYDVKM. The CDR3: CANSFPQGAFSGANVLTF. Written as DNA, the CDR3 is TGTGCCAACAGTTTCCCCCAGGGGGCTTTCTCTGGGGCCAACGTCCTGACTTTC.

This chain links TRBV3-1 with TRBJ2-2; TRBD2 matches at 12 bases. Per the germline V gene, CDR1 is LGHDT and CDR2 is YNNKEL (reference sequence). The CDR3 totals 18 residues. With 4 bases clipped from V and 3 bases from J, the junction kept 9 bases outside the gene matches. This chain's CDR3 is CASSPRTSGMAHTGELFF. Written as DNA, the CDR3 is TGTGCCAGCAGCCCCCGGACTAGCGGGATGGCACACACCGGGGAGCTGTTTTTT.

This clonotype was seen a handful of times. This chain uses TRBV2 with TRBJ1-6, with D uncertain. CDR1 is SNHLY and CDR2 is FYNNEI in the germline V gene. Trimming removed 8 bases at V and 8 bases at J, with 13 bases between. The CDR3 has 13 amino acids. The CDR3 DNA follows: TGTGCCAGCTCGAGAAGGCGGGATTCACCCCTCCACTTT. Translated, it gives CASSRRRDSPLHF.

The CDR3: CASTPAEGKNIQYF. The CDR3, as DNA: TGTGCCAGCACCCCGGCGGAGGGAAAAAACATTCAGTACTTC. This rearrangement joins TRBV12-3 or TRBV12-4 to TRBJ2-4; TRBD2 is a possible D gene (6 bases). This CDR3 is built from 14 residues. The V end lost 7 bases, the J end lost 4 bases, and 14 bases lay between the germline ends.

This clonotype was counted a few times. This sequence joins TRBV7-2 and TRBJ2-6; the D gene is possibly TRBD1 (7 bases). Germline CDR1 reads SGHTA; CDR2 reads FQGNSA. Trimming shortened V by 5 bases and J by 0 bases, and 17 bases separated the two germline ends. CDR3 length equals 18 residues. This CDR3 reads CASSARQGEASGANVLTF. CDR3 bases: TGTGCCAGCAGCGCCCGGCAGGGGGAGGCCTCTGGGGCCAACGTCCTGACTTTC. The full variable domain, rest sourced from reference TRBV7-2 and TRBJ2-6, is GAGVSQSPSNKVTEKGKDVELRCDPISGHTALYWYRQSLGQGLEFLIYFQGNSAPDKSGLPSDRFSAERTGGSVSTLTIQRTQQEDSAVYLCASSARQGEASGANVLTFGAGSRLTVL.

This clonotype was observed a handful of times. V is TRBV28 and J is TRBJ1-2; perhaps TRBD1 as D (5 bases). The germline V gene has CDR1 MDHEN and CDR2 SYDVKM. V gave up 8 bases and J gave up 4 bases, with 14 bases separating them. This CDR3 has 13 amino acids. CDR3 DNA sequence: TGTGCCAGCCTCAACAGGCAGTTCTATGGCTACACCTTC. Protein product: CASLNRQFYGYTF.

With regard to this clonotype: One end of the junction does not line up with germline, which may come from a read error. The chain carries TRBV7-9 and TRBJ2-3, with D maybe TRBD2 (5 bases). This CDR3 has 13 residues. The germline V gene encodes CDR1 SEHNR and CDR2 FQNEAQ (reference sequence). CDR3 DNA: TGTGCCAGCAGCTTAGTCTACGGGGATACACAGTATTTT. This encodes CASSLVYGDTQYF.

DNA of the CDR3: TGTGCCAGTAGTATAGTAGCGGGGCAAAGCACAGATACGCAGTATTTT. This gives the protein CASSIVAGQSTDTQYF. This chain uses TRBV19 with TRBJ2-3; 8 positions agree with TRBD2. Germline values: CDR1 LNHDA, CDR2 SQIVND (reference sequence). The CDR3 covers 16 residues. V shed 1 base and J 0 bases; nucleotides not matched to a gene: 3.

This clonotype was picked up many times. The chain uses TRBV4-2 and TRBJ2-7; 7 nucleotides match TRBD1. Germline V gene lookup returns CDR1 LGHNA and CDR2 YNFKEQ. The CDR3 length is 15 residues. J lost 2 bases, V lost 4 bases, and 8 bases had no gene match. This CDR3 is CASSPRGSPTYEQYF. CDR3 DNA sequence: TGTGCCAGCAGCCCCAGGGGGTCCCCTACCTACGAGCAGTACTTC.